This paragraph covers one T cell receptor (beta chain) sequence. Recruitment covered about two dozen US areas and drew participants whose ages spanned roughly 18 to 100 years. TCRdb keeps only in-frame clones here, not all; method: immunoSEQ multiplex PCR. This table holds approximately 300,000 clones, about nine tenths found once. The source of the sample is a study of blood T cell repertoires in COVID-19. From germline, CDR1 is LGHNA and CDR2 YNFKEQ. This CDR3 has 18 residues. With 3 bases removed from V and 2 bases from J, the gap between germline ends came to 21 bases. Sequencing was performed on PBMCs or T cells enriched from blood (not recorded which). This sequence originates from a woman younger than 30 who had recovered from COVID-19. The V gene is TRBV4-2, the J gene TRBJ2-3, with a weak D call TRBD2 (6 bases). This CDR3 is CASSHLGVGAGYTDTQYF. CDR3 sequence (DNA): TGTGCCAGCAGCCACCTGGGGGTCGGGGCGGGGTACACAGATACGCAGTATTTT.